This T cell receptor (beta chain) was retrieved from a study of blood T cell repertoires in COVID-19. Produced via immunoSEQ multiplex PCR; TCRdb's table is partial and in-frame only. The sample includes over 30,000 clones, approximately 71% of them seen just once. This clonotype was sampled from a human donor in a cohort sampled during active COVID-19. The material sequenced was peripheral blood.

The CDR3 is CASKPKRGTDHNEQFF. The CDR3 bases are TGTGCCAGTAAGCCAAAGCGCGGGACCGATCACAATGAGCAGTTCTTC. The chain uses TRBV3-1 (or the pseudogene TRBV3-2) and TRBJ2-1; TRBD2 is a possible D gene (6 bases). Germline CDR1 is LGHDT and CDR2 is YNNKEL (reference sequence). Deletions cut 9 bases from V and 5 bases from J, with 23 bases between. This CDR3 region has 16 residues.